Listed below are T cell receptor beta chains from one sample, sequenced in a study of blood T cell repertoires in COVID-19. The table came from immunoSEQ multiplex PCR; TCRdb's copy has only in-frame clones and leaves some out. Of about 200,000 clones listed, around 80% are singletons. Input material: peripheral blood. These receptors all come from a woman in her seventies with acute or convalescent COVID-19. CDR3s include the opening cysteine and the closing phenylalanine or tryptophan. Fields, in order: V gene, J gene, clone size, D gene, CDR3 DNA, CDR3 protein. The D gene is left open where the match is weak. Part of the rows lack a size; the others show once, few, many or a class for expanded clones.

v_gene: TRBV18; j_gene: TRBJ1-2; abundance: NA; d_gene: NA; CDR3nt: TGTGCCAGCTCACCAACCAGGGGTGACTATGGCTACACCTTC; CDR3aa: CASSPTRGDYGYTF
v_gene: TRBV12-5; j_gene: TRBJ1-2; abundance: NA; d_gene: NA; CDR3nt: TGTGCTAGTGGTTTGAGCAGACAGAGTGGCTACACCTTC; CDR3aa: CASGLSRQSGYTF
v_gene: TRBV18; j_gene: TRBJ2-2; abundance: NA; d_gene: NA; CDR3nt: TGTGCCAGCTCACCAGAGGGTATGTGGAACACCGGGGAGCTGTTTTTT; CDR3aa: CASSPEGMWNTGELFF
v_gene: TRBV7-3; j_gene: TRBJ1-1; abundance: few; d_gene: NA; CDR3nt: TGTGCCAGCAGCAAGACAGGGAACACTGAAGCTTTCTTT; CDR3aa: CASSKTGNTEAFF
v_gene: TRBV19; j_gene: TRBJ2-3; abundance: NA; d_gene: TRBD2; CDR3nt: TGTGCCAGTAACCGGCGGGAGTCAGATACGCAGTATTTT; CDR3aa: CASNRRESDTQYF
v_gene: TRBV6-2/TRBV6-3; j_gene: TRBJ1-1; abundance: NA; d_gene: TRBD1; CDR3nt: TGTGCCAGCAGGCCTGACAGGGGACTCGAAGCTTTCTTT; CDR3aa: CASRPDRGLEAFF
v_gene: TRBV28; j_gene: TRBJ1-6; abundance: NA; d_gene: NA; CDR3nt: TGTGCCAGCAGTTTATCCCAACCGGGAGGGAATTCACCCCTCCACTTT; CDR3aa: CASSLSQPGGNSPLHF
v_gene: TRBV28; j_gene: TRBJ1-1; abundance: NA; d_gene: NA; CDR3nt: TGTGCCAGCAGTCTACCCATCCGGGTGGCGGACACTGAAGCTTTCTTT; CDR3aa: CASSLPIRVADTEAFF
v_gene: TRBV5-1; j_gene: TRBJ2-1; abundance: NA; d_gene: TRBD2; CDR3nt: TGCGCCAGCAGCCTGGGGACTAGCTCCTACAATGAGCAGTTCTTC; CDR3aa: CASSLGTSSYNEQFF
v_gene: TRBV3-1/TRBV3-2; j_gene: TRBJ2-2; abundance: NA; d_gene: TRBD2; CDR3nt: TGTGCCAGCAGCCAAGATTCTAGCGGCTCCGGGGAGCTGTTTTTT; CDR3aa: CASSQDSSGSGELFF
v_gene: TRBV3-1/TRBV3-2; j_gene: TRBJ1-1; abundance: NA; d_gene: NA; CDR3nt: TGTGCCAGCAGCCAACCCGCAGGGGAGGGCACTGAAGCTTTCTTT; CDR3aa: CASSQPAGEGTEAFF
v_gene: TRBV3-1/TRBV3-2; j_gene: TRBJ2-7; abundance: NA; d_gene: NA; CDR3nt: TGTGCCAGCAGCTTTTACTACGAGCAGTACTTC; CDR3aa: CASSFYYEQYF
v_gene: TRBV30; j_gene: TRBJ2-7; abundance: NA; d_gene: NA; CDR3nt: TGTGCCTGGAGTGTTTCTTCCGGCACTTCGGGGGTCGTGCAGTACTTC; CDR3aa: CAWSVSSGTSGVVQYF
v_gene: TRBV2; j_gene: TRBJ2-1; abundance: NA; d_gene: NA; CDR3nt: TGTGCCAGCAGCCTTAGTAGCGACAATGAGCAGTTCTTC; CDR3aa: CASSLSSDNEQFF
v_gene: TRBV6-5; j_gene: TRBJ2-2; abundance: NA; d_gene: TRBD1; CDR3nt: TGTGCCAGCAGACGGACAGGGGATTCCGGGGAGCTGTTTTTT; CDR3aa: CASRRTGDSGELFF
v_gene: TRBV7-9; j_gene: TRBJ1-4; abundance: NA; d_gene: NA; CDR3nt: TGTGCCAGCAGCCTTGACAGAGCCTATAATGAAAAACTGTTTTTT; CDR3aa: CASSLDRAYNEKLFF
v_gene: TRBV5-4; j_gene: TRBJ2-5; abundance: NA; d_gene: TRBD2; CDR3nt: TGTGCCAGCAGATCGGGACTAGCGGGGCGACAAGAGACCCAGTACTTC; CDR3aa: CASRSGLAGRQETQYF
v_gene: TRBV7-8; j_gene: TRBJ1-2; abundance: NA; d_gene: NA; CDR3nt: TGTGCCAGCAGTCAGCCCCAGGGGTATGGCTACACCTTC; CDR3aa: CASSQPQGYGYTF
v_gene: TRBV29-1; j_gene: TRBJ1-2; abundance: NA; d_gene: NA; CDR3nt: TGCAGCGTTGATATTGGGGGGGCAGGTAGTAGGGACGGCTACACCTTC; CDR3aa: CSVDIGGAGSRDGYTF
v_gene: TRBV5-1; j_gene: TRBJ1-2; abundance: NA; d_gene: TRBD1; CDR3nt: TGCGCCAGCAGCTTGGGACAGGGAAACTATGGCTACACCTTC; CDR3aa: CASSLGQGNYGYTF
v_gene: TRBV6-6; j_gene: TRBJ2-7; abundance: NA; d_gene: NA; CDR3nt: TGTGCCAGCAGCGCTTACGGCTACGAGCAGTACTTC; CDR3aa: CASSAYGYEQYF
v_gene: TRBV11-2; j_gene: TRBJ2-1; abundance: NA; d_gene: NA; CDR3nt: TGTGCCAGCAGCTTAGATCTTAGTAGGAGAAACTACAATGAGCAGTTCTTC; CDR3aa: CASSLDLSRRNYNEQFF
v_gene: TRBV27; j_gene: TRBJ2-7; abundance: NA; d_gene: TRBD2; CDR3nt: TGTGCCAGCAGTTTTGGGCGCGGGAGAAAATACGAGCAGTACTTC; CDR3aa: CASSFGRGRKYEQYF
v_gene: TRBV5-1; j_gene: TRBJ1-2; abundance: NA; d_gene: NA; CDR3nt: TGCGCCAGCAGCAAGGGGGACTATGGCTACACCTTC; CDR3aa: CASSKGDYGYTF
v_gene: TRBV18; j_gene: TRBJ1-3; abundance: NA; d_gene: NA; CDR3nt: TGTGCCAGCTCACCCGAGGCGGGGCTCCAAGGAAACACCATATATTTT; CDR3aa: CASSPEAGLQGNTIYF
v_gene: TRBV24-1; j_gene: TRBJ2-1; abundance: NA; d_gene: NA; CDR3nt: TGTGCCACCAGTGACATTAGCGGAGGGAGCTCCTACAATGAGCAGTTCTTC; CDR3aa: CATSDISGGSSYNEQFF
v_gene: TRBV25-1; j_gene: TRBJ2-1; abundance: NA; d_gene: TRBD2; CDR3nt: TGTGCCAGCAGTGCATCCGGGACTAGCTTTGTCTATGAGCAGTTCTTC; CDR3aa: CASSASGTSFVYEQFF
v_gene: TRBV18; j_gene: TRBJ1-3; abundance: NA; d_gene: NA; CDR3nt: TGTGCCAGCTCACCAGAGGGCGGAAACACCATATATTTT; CDR3aa: CASSPEGGNTIYF
v_gene: TRBV6-4; j_gene: TRBJ2-3; abundance: NA; d_gene: TRBD2; CDR3nt: TGTGCCAGCAGGGCGACTAGCGCGACAGATACGCAGTATTTT; CDR3aa: CASRATSATDTQYF
v_gene: TRBV5-1; j_gene: TRBJ2-2; abundance: NA; d_gene: NA; CDR3nt: TGCGCCAGCAGCGTAGAGGTAGCCACCGGGGAGCTGTTTTTT; CDR3aa: CASSVEVATGELFF
v_gene: TRBV5-1; j_gene: TRBJ2-5; abundance: NA; d_gene: NA; CDR3nt: TGCGCCAGCAGCCCCGGGAGAGGTGGAGAGACCCAGTACTTC; CDR3aa: CASSPGRGGETQYF
v_gene: TRBV5-1; j_gene: TRBJ1-2; abundance: NA; d_gene: NA; CDR3nt: TGCGCCAGCAGCTTAGACCCAGGAGGGTATGGCTACACCTTC; CDR3aa: CASSLDPGGYGYTF
v_gene: TRBV7-6; j_gene: TRBJ1-1; abundance: once; d_gene: NA; CDR3nt: TGTGCCAGCAGCTTAGGACATAGGACAACGAACACTGAAGCTTTCTTT; CDR3aa: CASSLGHRTTNTEAFF
v_gene: TRBV19; j_gene: TRBJ1-2; abundance: NA; d_gene: NA; CDR3nt: TGTGCCAGTAGCGACTCCCGGGACACCTATGGCTACACCTTC; CDR3aa: CASSDSRDTYGYTF
v_gene: TRBV5-1; j_gene: TRBJ2-1; abundance: NA; d_gene: TRBD2; CDR3nt: TGCGCCAGCAGCGGACTAGTGGACTACAATGAGCAGTTCTTC; CDR3aa: CASSGLVDYNEQFF
v_gene: TRBV5-1; j_gene: TRBJ1-6; abundance: NA; d_gene: TRBD1; CDR3nt: TGCGCCAGCAGCTTAGGTGCCCCGGGACAGGGAGGTTCACCCCTCCACTTT; CDR3aa: CASSLGAPGQGGSPLHF
v_gene: TRBV3-1/TRBV3-2; j_gene: TRBJ1-3; abundance: NA; d_gene: TRBD1; CDR3nt: TGTGCCAGCAGCTGGGGACAGGGAAGAAACACCATATATTTT; CDR3aa: CASSWGQGRNTIYF
v_gene: TRBV6-5; j_gene: TRBJ1-6; abundance: NA; d_gene: TRBD1; CDR3nt: TGTGCCAGCAGCCAGACAGGGGTCTACAATTCACCCCTCCACTTT; CDR3aa: CASSQTGVYNSPLHF
v_gene: TRBV21-1; j_gene: TRBJ2-1; abundance: NA; d_gene: NA; CDR3nt: TGTGCCAGCAGCCCTGTGGTAGGGGTGGTTAACAATGAGCAGTTCTTC; CDR3aa: CASSPVVGVVNNEQFF
v_gene: TRBV6-5; j_gene: TRBJ2-2; abundance: NA; d_gene: NA; CDR3nt: TGTGCCAGCAGGAGGGGGGGCGGCACCGGGGAGCTGTTTTTT; CDR3aa: CASRRGGGTGELFF
v_gene: TRBV4-2; j_gene: TRBJ1-4; abundance: NA; d_gene: TRBD1; CDR3nt: TGTGCCAGCAGCCAAACCGGGACAGCGGAAAAACTGTTTTTT; CDR3aa: CASSQTGTAEKLFF
v_gene: TRBV5-1; j_gene: TRBJ1-1; abundance: NA; d_gene: NA; CDR3nt: TGCGCCAGCAGCTTGTCCGGACAGAACACTGAAGCTTTCTTT; CDR3aa: CASSLSGQNTEAFF
v_gene: TRBV7-9; j_gene: TRBJ1-4; abundance: NA; d_gene: NA; CDR3nt: TGTGCCAGCAGCTTAGGTGCGGGGGGGCCTAAGGCCAAACTGTTTTTT; CDR3aa: CASSLGAGGPKAKLFF
v_gene: TRBV2; j_gene: TRBJ2-1; abundance: NA; d_gene: NA; CDR3nt: TGTGCCAGCAGTGAACTAGCTAGAGGGCTAAGGGAGTTCTTC; CDR3aa: CASSELARGLREFF
v_gene: TRBV28; j_gene: TRBJ2-5; abundance: few; d_gene: TRBD2; CDR3nt: TGTGCCAGCAGTTTACCCCCGGGGCGGGGAGGGGAGACCCAGTACTTC; CDR3aa: CASSLPPGRGGETQYF
v_gene: TRBV5-1; j_gene: TRBJ1-1; abundance: once; d_gene: NA; CDR3nt: TGCGCCAGCAGCTTGGTTTCAGGGAACACTGAAGCTTTCTTT; CDR3aa: CASSLVSGNTEAFF
v_gene: TRBV10-1; j_gene: TRBJ2-2; abundance: NA; d_gene: NA; CDR3nt: TGCGCCAGCAGTGAGTCAGGGGGCACCGGGGAGCTGTTTTTT; CDR3aa: CASSESGGTGELFF
v_gene: TRBV11-2; j_gene: TRBJ2-7; abundance: NA; d_gene: TRBD1; CDR3nt: TGTGCCAGCAGCTTAGATTTGGGACAGCCTTACTACGAGCAGTACTTC; CDR3aa: CASSLDLGQPYYEQYF
v_gene: TRBV19; j_gene: TRBJ2-1; abundance: NA; d_gene: NA; CDR3nt: TGTGCCAGTAGTGAACAGGGCGTCAATGAGCAGTTCTTC; CDR3aa: CASSEQGVNEQFF
v_gene: TRBV6-6; j_gene: TRBJ2-2; abundance: NA; d_gene: NA; CDR3nt: TGTGCCAGCAGTTTTGGAGAGAACACCGGGGAGCTGTTTTTT; CDR3aa: CASSFGENTGELFF
v_gene: TRBV10-3; j_gene: TRBJ2-5; abundance: NA; d_gene: TRBD1; CDR3nt: TGTGCCATCAGTGATGGGACAGGGGTTCAAGAGACCCAGTACTTC; CDR3aa: CAISDGTGVQETQYF
v_gene: TRBV18; j_gene: TRBJ2-7; abundance: NA; d_gene: TRBD1; CDR3nt: TGTGCCAGCTCATTAGGACAGGGGTTCAACGAGCAGTACTTC; CDR3aa: CASSLGQGFNEQYF
v_gene: TRBV5-4; j_gene: TRBJ2-3; abundance: NA; d_gene: TRBD1; CDR3nt: TGTGCCAGCAGCCAGGGACAGCAATTAAATACGCAGTATTTT; CDR3aa: CASSQGQQLNTQYF